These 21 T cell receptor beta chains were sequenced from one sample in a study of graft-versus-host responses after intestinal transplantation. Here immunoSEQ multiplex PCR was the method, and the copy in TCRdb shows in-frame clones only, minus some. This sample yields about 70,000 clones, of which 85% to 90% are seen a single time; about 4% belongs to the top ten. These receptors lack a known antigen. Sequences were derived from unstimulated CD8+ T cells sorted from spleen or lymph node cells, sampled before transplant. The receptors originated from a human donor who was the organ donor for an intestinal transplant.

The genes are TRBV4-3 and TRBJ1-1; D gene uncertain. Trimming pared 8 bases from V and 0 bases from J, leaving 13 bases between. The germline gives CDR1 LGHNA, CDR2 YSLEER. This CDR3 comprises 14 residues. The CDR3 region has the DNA TGCGCCAGCCAGGAGGATGTCATGAACACTGAAGCTTTCTTT. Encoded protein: CASQEDVMNTEAFF.

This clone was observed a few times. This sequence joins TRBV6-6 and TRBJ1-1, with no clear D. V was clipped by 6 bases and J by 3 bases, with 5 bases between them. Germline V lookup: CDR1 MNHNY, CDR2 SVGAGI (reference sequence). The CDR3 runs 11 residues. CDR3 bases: TGTGCCAGCAGACGGGACACTGAAGCTTTCTTT. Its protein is CASRRDTEAFF.

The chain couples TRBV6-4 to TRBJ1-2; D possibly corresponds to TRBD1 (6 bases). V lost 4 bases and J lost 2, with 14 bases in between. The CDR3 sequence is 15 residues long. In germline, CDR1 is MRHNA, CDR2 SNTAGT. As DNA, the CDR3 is TGTGCCAGCAGTGGGGGGCCTTGGTGGAACTATGGCTACACCTTC. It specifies CASSGGPWWNYGYTF.

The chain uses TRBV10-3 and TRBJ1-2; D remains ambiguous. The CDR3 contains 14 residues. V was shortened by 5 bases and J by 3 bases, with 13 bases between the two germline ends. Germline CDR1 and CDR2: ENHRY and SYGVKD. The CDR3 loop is CAISRKERYYGYTF. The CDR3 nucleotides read TGTGCCATCAGTCGTAAGGAGCGCTACTATGGCTACACCTTC.

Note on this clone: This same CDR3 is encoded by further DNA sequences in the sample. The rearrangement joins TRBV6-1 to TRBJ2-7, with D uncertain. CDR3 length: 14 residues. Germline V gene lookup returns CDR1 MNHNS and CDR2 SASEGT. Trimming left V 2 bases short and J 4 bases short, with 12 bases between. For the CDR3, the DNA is TGTGCCAGCAGTGAAAGCGCGCCAGCTTACGAGCAGTACGTC. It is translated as CASSESAPAYEQYV.

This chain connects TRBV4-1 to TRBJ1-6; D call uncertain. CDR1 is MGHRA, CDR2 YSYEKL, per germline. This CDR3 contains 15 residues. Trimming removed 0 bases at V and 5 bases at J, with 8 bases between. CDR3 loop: CASSQDLPDNSPLHF. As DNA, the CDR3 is TGCGCCAGCAGCCAAGATCTCCCTGATAATTCACCCCTCCACTTT.

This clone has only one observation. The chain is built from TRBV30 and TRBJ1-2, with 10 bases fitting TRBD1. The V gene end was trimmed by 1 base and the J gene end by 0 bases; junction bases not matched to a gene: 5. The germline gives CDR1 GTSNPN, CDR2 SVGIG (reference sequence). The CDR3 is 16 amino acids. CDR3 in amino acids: CAWSGDRGLPNYGYTF. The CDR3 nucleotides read TGTGCCTGGAGTGGGGACAGGGGCCTTCCTAACTATGGCTACACCTTC.

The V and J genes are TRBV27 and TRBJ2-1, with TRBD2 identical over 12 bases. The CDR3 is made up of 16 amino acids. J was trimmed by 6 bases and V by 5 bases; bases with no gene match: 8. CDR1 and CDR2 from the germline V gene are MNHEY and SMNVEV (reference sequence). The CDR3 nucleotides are TGTGCCAGCAGTCCGCTAGCGGGGGGGCGGATCAATGAGCAGTTCTTC. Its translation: CASSPLAGGRINEQFF.

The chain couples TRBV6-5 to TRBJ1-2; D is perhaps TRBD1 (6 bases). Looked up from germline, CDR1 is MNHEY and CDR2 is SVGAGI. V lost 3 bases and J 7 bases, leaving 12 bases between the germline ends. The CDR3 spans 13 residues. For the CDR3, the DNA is TGTGCCAGCAGTTATCAGGGGAAGGGTGGCTACACCTTC. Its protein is CASSYQGKGGYTF.

The CDR3 sequence is CASSLPGFLTEAFF. CDR3 nucleotides: TGTGCCAGCAGCTTACCGGGGTTTCTCACTGAAGCTTTCTTT. This chain joins TRBV7-8 and TRBJ1-1; D gene ambiguous. The CDR3 is 14 residues long. Germline-derived CDR1 and CDR2 are SGHVS and FQNEAQ. V lost 2 bases and J lost 4, with 11 bases in between.

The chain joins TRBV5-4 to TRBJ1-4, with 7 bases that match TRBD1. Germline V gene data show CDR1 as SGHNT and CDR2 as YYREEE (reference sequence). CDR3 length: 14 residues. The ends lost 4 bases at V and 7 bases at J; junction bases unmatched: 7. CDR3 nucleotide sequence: TGTGCCAGCAGCCAAAAGGGACAGTCTGAAAAACTGTTTTTT. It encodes CASSQKGQSEKLFF.

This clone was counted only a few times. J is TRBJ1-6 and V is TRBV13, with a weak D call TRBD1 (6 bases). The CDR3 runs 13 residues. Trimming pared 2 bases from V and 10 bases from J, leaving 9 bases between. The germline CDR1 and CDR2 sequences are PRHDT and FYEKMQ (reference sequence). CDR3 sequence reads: CASSLRQVSPLHF. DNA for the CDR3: TGTGCCAGCAGCTTAAGACAGGTCTCACCCCTCCACTTT. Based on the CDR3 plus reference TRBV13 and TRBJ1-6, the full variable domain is AAGVIQSPRHLIKEKRETATLKCYPIPRHDTVYWYQQGPGQDPQFLISFYEKMQSDKGSIPDRFSAQQFSDYHSELNMSSLELGDSALYFCASSLRQVSPLHFGNGTRLTVT.

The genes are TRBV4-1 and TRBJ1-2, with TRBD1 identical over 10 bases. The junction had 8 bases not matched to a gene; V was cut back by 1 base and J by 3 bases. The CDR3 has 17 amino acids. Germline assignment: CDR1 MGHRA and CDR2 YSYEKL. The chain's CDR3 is CASSQAGDRGFDYGYTF. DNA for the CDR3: TGCGCCAGCAGCCAAGCCGGGGACAGGGGATTTGACTATGGCTACACCTTC.

This CDR3 is CASRAGTGVSPLHF. CDR3 in DNA: TGTGCCAGCAGAGCCGGGACAGGGGTTTCACCCCTCCACTTT. The J gene is TRBJ1-6, the V gene TRBV6-5; 10 positions agree with TRBD1. V was clipped by 6 bases and J by 9 bases; unmatched bases: 5. The CDR3 runs to 14 residues. CDR1 MNHEY and CDR2 SVGAGI come from the germline V gene.

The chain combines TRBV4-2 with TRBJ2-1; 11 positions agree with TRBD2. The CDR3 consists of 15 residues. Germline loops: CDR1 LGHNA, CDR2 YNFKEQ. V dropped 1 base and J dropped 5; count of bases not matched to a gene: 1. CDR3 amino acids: CASSQGLAGNNEQFF. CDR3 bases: TGTGCCAGCAGCCAAGGACTAGCGGGGAACAATGAGCAGTTCTTC.

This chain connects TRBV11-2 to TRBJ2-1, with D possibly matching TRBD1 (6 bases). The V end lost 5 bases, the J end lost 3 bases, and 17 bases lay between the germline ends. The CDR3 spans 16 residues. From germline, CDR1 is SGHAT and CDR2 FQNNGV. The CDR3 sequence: CASSPRTGNYYNEQFF. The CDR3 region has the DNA TGTGCCAGCAGCCCCAGAACAGGGAACTACTACAATGAGCAGTTCTTC.

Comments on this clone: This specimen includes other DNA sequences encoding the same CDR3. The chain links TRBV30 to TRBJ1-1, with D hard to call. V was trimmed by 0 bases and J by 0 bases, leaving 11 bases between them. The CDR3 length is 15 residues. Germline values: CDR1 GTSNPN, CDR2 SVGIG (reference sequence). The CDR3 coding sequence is TGTGCCTGGAGTGTACTACTGAACCTGAACACTGAAGCTTTCTTT. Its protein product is CAWSVLLNLNTEAFF.

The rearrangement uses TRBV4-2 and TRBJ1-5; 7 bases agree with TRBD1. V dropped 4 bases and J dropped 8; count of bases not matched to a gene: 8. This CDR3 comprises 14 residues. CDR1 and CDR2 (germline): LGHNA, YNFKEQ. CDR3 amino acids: CASSPIQGTEPQHF. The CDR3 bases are TGTGCCAGCAGCCCAATACAGGGGACCGAGCCCCAGCATTTT.

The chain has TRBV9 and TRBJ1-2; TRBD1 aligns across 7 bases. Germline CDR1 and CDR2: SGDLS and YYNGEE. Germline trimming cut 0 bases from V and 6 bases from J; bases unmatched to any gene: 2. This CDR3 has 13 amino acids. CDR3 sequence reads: CASSVETGNGYTF. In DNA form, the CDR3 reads TGTGCCAGCAGCGTAGAGACAGGGAATGGCTACACCTTC.

CDR3 sequence (DNA): TGTGCCAGCAGTGCGGTAGCCACCGGGGAGCTGTTTTTT. Encoded protein: CASSAVATGELFF. The V call is TRBV6-4, the J call TRBJ2-2; D unclear. CDR3 length equals 13 residues. CDR1 and CDR2 (germline): MRHNA, SNTAGT. The V end lost 4 bases, the J end lost 4 bases, and 7 bases lay between the germline ends.

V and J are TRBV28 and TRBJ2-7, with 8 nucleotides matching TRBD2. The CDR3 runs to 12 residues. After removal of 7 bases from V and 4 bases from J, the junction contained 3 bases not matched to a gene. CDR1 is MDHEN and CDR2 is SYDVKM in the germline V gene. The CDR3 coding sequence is TGTGCCAGCACCCGGGAGGGATACGAGCAGTACGTC. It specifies CASTREGYEQYV.